These 28 T cell receptor beta chains originate from one sample sequenced in a study of OX40 agonist ivuxolimab in advanced cancers. Profiling relied on immunoSEQ multiplex PCR, and the TCRdb table lists in-frame clones only, not all of them. There are 30,000 or so clones in the sample; roughly 82% occur only once, and 23% lies in the top ten. The sample here was CD4+ or CD8+ T cells sorted from blood, taken in a trial of the OX40 agonist ivuxolimab. The receptor set was obtained from an adult with an advanced solid tumor such as melanoma, head and neck, liver or kidney cancer.

The J gene is TRBJ2-1, the V gene TRBV28; the D is unclear. CDR1 MDHEN and CDR2 SYDVKM come from the germline V gene. V was trimmed by 5 bases and J by 1 base, leaving 12 bases between them. The length of the CDR3 is 15 residues. The CDR3 here is CASSPSTGSYNEQFF. In nucleotides, the CDR3 is TGTGCCAGCAGTCCTTCGACGGGTTCCTACAATGAGCAGTTCTTC.

The chain recombines TRBV27 with TRBJ1-1, with D unclear. Germline assignment: CDR1 MNHEY and CDR2 SMNVEV (reference sequence). Trimming removed 5 bases at V and 0 bases at J, with 10 bases between. This CDR3 spans 14 amino acids. CDR3 sequence: CASSPTVMNTEAFF. For the CDR3, the DNA is TGTGCCAGCAGTCCCACAGTTATGAACACTGAAGCTTTCTTT.

This clone was detected only once. V is TRBV7-9 and J is TRBJ2-5, with D uncertain. Germline CDR1 and CDR2: SEHNR and FQNEAQ (reference sequence). This CDR3 comprises 13 residues. V lost 1 base to trimming and J lost 2 bases, with 5 bases between them. Here the CDR3 DNA reads TGTGCCAGCAGCTTAGATATGCAAGAGACCCAGTACTTC. Translated: CASSLDMQETQYF. The whole variable domain, remainder taken from reference TRBV7-9 and TRBJ2-5, is DTGVSQNPRHKITKRGQNVTFRCDPISEHNRLYWYRQTLGQGPEFLTYFQNEAQLEKSRLLSDRFSAERPKGSFSTLEIQRTEQGDSAMYLCASSLDMQETQYFGPGTRLLVL.

The chain couples TRBV7-2 to TRBJ1-5, with 11 positions matching TRBD1. Germline V gene lookup returns CDR1 SGHTA and CDR2 FQGNSA. The CDR3 length is 15 residues. J gave up 5 bases and V 5 bases, and 5 bases lay outside the gene matches. The CDR3 protein is CASSAPGQGDQPQHF. CDR3 in DNA: TGTGCCAGCAGCGCACCGGGACAGGGGGATCAGCCCCAGCATTTT.

In DNA, the CDR3 is TGTGCCAGCAGTTTAGCGGGAGGGCCCGCAGATACGCAGTATTTT. Translating gives CASSLAGGPADTQYF. This chain uses TRBV28 with TRBJ2-3; TRBD2 matches 9 bases. V dropped 2 bases and J dropped 4; count of bases not matched to a gene: 4. This CDR3 comprises 15 residues. Looked up from germline, CDR1 is MDHEN and CDR2 is SYDVKM. The full variable domain, rest sourced from reference TRBV28 and TRBJ2-3, is DVKVTQSSRYLVKRTGEKVFLECVQDMDHENMFWYRQDPGLGLRLIYFSYDVKMKEKGDIPEGYSVSREKKERFSLILESASTNQTSMYLCASSLAGGPADTQYFGPGTRLTVL.

The chain couples TRBV27 to TRBJ2-1, with TRBD1 matching 9 bases. With 8 bases clipped from V and 9 bases from J, the junction kept 5 bases outside the gene matches. The length of the CDR3 is 12 residues. Germline loops: CDR1 MNHEY, CDR2 SMNVEV (reference sequence). The CDR3 DNA reads TGTGCCAGCGGGACAGGGATGGTTGAGCAGTTCTTC. Residues: CASGTGMVEQFF.

The chain employs TRBV7-9 and TRBJ2-1; D is undetermined. Trimming pared 2 bases from V and 7 bases from J, leaving 12 bases between. The germline V gene encodes CDR1 SEHNR and CDR2 FQNEAQ (reference sequence). The CDR3 contains 14 residues. In DNA form, the CDR3 reads TGTGCCAGCAGCTTATCCGATAGCAAGAATGAGCAGTTCTTC. It translates to CASSLSDSKNEQFF. Based on the CDR3 plus reference TRBV7-9 and TRBJ2-1, the full variable domain is DTGVSQNPRHKITKRGQNVTFRCDPISEHNRLYWYRQTLGQGPEFLTYFQNEAQLEKSRLLSDRFSAERPKGSFSTLEIQRTEQGDSAMYLCASSLSDSKNEQFFGPGTRLTVL.

This clone was counted between two and nine times. V is TRBV5-1 and J is TRBJ2-3; D not certain. The CDR3 extends over 13 amino acids. Trimming took off 4 bases at V and 6 bases at J, with 12 bases between the two ends. CDR1 SGHRS and CDR2 YFSETQ come from the germline V gene. Here the CDR3 DNA reads TGCGCCAGCAGCGCGAGTTCTCAGGATACGCAGTATTTT. Translation: CASSASSQDTQYF. The full variable domain, completed using reference TRBV5-1 and TRBJ2-3, is KAGVTQTPRYLIKTRGQQVTLSCSPISGHRSVSWYQQTPGQGLQFLFEYFSETQRNKGNFPGRFSGRQFSNSRSEMNVSTLELGDSALYLCASSASSQDTQYFGPGTRLTVL.

This chain connects TRBV27 to TRBJ1-1, with D unresolved. Germline V lookup: CDR1 MNHEY, CDR2 SMNVEV (reference sequence). The V end lost 3 bases, the J end lost 1 base, and 6 bases lay between the germline ends. The CDR3 spans 13 residues. DNA for the CDR3: TGTGCCAGCAGTTTCAATGCGAACACTGAAGCTTTCTTT. As protein: CASSFNANTEAFF.

In DNA, the CDR3 is TGTGCCAGCAGTTACGAAGGGACAGGATTTTACGAGCAGTACTTC. Residues: CASSYEGTGFYEQYF. V usage is TRBV6-5 and J usage is TRBJ2-7; TRBD1 matches at 8 bases. This CDR3 region has 15 residues. V gave up 2 bases and J gave up 4 bases; unmatched junction bases: 7. From germline, CDR1 is MNHEY and CDR2 SVGAGI.

The genes are TRBV19 and TRBJ2-7; D perhaps matches TRBD1 (5 bases). The CDR3 is 13 amino acids. CDR1 LNHDA and CDR2 SQIVND come from the germline V gene (reference sequence). V was trimmed by 5 bases and J by 6 bases, leaving 14 bases between them. The chain's CDR3 is CASSLSSRVEQYF. CDR3 bases: TGTGCCAGTAGTCTTTCCTCCAGGGTCGAGCAGTACTTC.

CDR3 sequence reads: CASSLEGERNQPQHF. The CDR3 DNA sequence: TGCGCCAGCAGCTTGGAGGGGGAACGCAATCAGCCCCAGCATTTT. V and J are TRBV5-1 and TRBJ1-5, with D perhaps matching TRBD1 (6 bases). The CDR3 has 15 amino acids. Trimming stripped 0 bases from V and 2 bases from J, with 9 bases between. Germline loops: CDR1 SGHRS, CDR2 YFSETQ. Together with reference TRBV5-1 and TRBJ1-5, the CDR3 gives the full variable domain: KAGVTQTPRYLIKTRGQQVTLSCSPISGHRSVSWYQQTPGQGLQFLFEYFSETQRNKGNFPGRFSGRQFSNSRSEMNVSTLELGDSALYLCASSLEGERNQPQHFGDGTRLSIL.

The CDR3: CASSQLVVSYEQYF. The CDR3 DNA follows: TGCGCCAGCAGCCAATTAGTGGTCTCCTACGAGCAGTACTTC. V gene TRBV4-1 combines with J gene TRBJ2-7; no reliable D call. V was trimmed by 2 bases and J by 0 bases, leaving 8 bases between them. Looked up from germline, CDR1 is MGHRA and CDR2 is YSYEKL. The CDR3 loop spans 14 amino acids.

This chain uses TRBV4-1 with TRBJ2-5; a weak D match, TRBD2 (6 bases). CDR3 size: 16 residues. Germline V gives CDR1 MGHRA, CDR2 YSYEKL. The ends were cut back, 1 base at V and 1 base at J, with 13 bases in the middle. The CDR3 sequence: CASSQVSGWGQETQYF. The DNA of the CDR3 is TGCGCCAGCAGCCAAGTGAGCGGGTGGGGCCAAGAGACCCAGTACTTC.

This chain connects TRBV4-1 to TRBJ2-7; D is perhaps TRBD2 (6 bases). Germline-derived CDR1 and CDR2 are MGHRA and YSYEKL. The CDR3 is made up of 15 amino acids. V was pared by 0 bases and J by 2 bases, with 11 bases between. CDR3 protein: CASSQEEGPTYEQYF. For the CDR3, the DNA is TGCGCCAGCAGCCAAGAGGAGGGCCCTACCTACGAGCAGTACTTC.

V usage is TRBV13 and J usage is TRBJ2-1; TRBD2 aligns across 11 bases. This CDR3 region has 15 residues. Germline V gives CDR1 PRHDT, CDR2 FYEKMQ (reference sequence). V was clipped by 5 bases and J by 8 bases; unmatched bases: 8. CDR3: CASSTVAGGKDEQFF. CDR3 sequence (DNA): TGTGCCAGCAGCACAGTAGCGGGGGGGAAGGATGAGCAGTTCTTC. The full variable domain, in which reference TRBV13 and TRBJ2-1 provide the parts outside the CDR3, is AAGVIQSPRHLIKEKRETATLKCYPIPRHDTVYWYQQGPGQDPQFLISFYEKMQSDKGSIPDRFSAQQFSDYHSELNMSSLELGDSALYFCASSTVAGGKDEQFFGPGTRLTVL.

This chain joins TRBV2 and TRBJ2-7, with 9 bases that match TRBD1. The CDR3 runs to 16 residues. Germline CDR1 and CDR2: SNHLY and FYNNEI. The trim removed 3 bases at V and 4 bases at J, leaving 10 bases unmatched. CDR3 in DNA: TGTGCCAGCAGTGAGGGACCCCGGGACAGGGCGTACGAGCAGTACTTC. Protein: CASSEGPRDRAYEQYF.

The rearrangement uses TRBV6-4 and TRBJ1-1, with a weak D call TRBD1 (6 bases). Germline CDR1 and CDR2: MRHNA and SNTAGT. The CDR3 extends over 15 amino acids. V was pared by 6 bases and J by 1 base, with 15 bases between. The CDR3 DNA is TGTGCCAGCAGGGGGACAAGGGCTCCGAACACTGAAGCTTTCTTT. As protein: CASRGTRAPNTEAFF.

The chain uses TRBV19 and TRBJ2-1; D uncertain. V was cut by 7 bases and J by 0 bases, with 13 bases left in between. Germline CDR1 and CDR2: LNHDA and SQIVND (reference sequence). The CDR3 runs 15 residues. CDR3 amino acids: CASTTSDVSYNEQFF. The CDR3 bases are TGTGCCAGTACCACATCGGATGTCTCCTACAATGAGCAGTTCTTC.

This chain connects TRBV4-2 to TRBJ2-7, with 7 nucleotides matching TRBD2. Trimming took 5 bases from V and 2 from J; bases not matched to a gene: 15. The CDR3 consists of 17 residues. The germline CDR1 and CDR2 sequences are LGHNA and YNFKEQ. CDR3: CASSEGVNGRPTYEQYF. DNA of the CDR3: TGTGCCAGCAGCGAAGGGGTCAACGGGAGGCCGACCTACGAGCAGTACTTC.

Judged by abundance, this clone is large (0.1 to 1%). Other DNA sequences in this sample translate to the same CDR3. The CDR3 sequence: CASSLALDTQYF. CDR3 coding DNA: TGTGCCAGCAGCTTGGCACTAGATACGCAGTATTTT. This chain uses TRBV5-6 with TRBJ2-3; D not certain. Germline V gene data show CDR1 as SGHDT and CDR2 as YYEEEE. The length of the CDR3 is 12 residues. Trimming left V 0 bases short and J 5 bases short, with 4 bases between.

The rearrangement links TRBV9 to TRBJ2-1; 11 nucleotides line up with TRBD1. V gave up 0 bases and J gave up 7 bases; unmatched junction bases: 9. CDR3 length equals 17 residues. The germline gives CDR1 SGDLS, CDR2 YYNGEE. The CDR3 protein is CASSVDFLGTGGNEQFF. CDR3 DNA: TGTGCCAGCAGCGTAGATTTCTTAGGGACAGGGGGAAATGAGCAGTTCTTC. Together with reference TRBV9 and TRBJ2-1, the CDR3 gives the full variable domain: DSGVTQTPKHLITATGQRVTLRCSPRSGDLSVYWYQQSLDQGLQFLIQYYNGEERAKGNILERFSAQQFPDLHSELNLSSLELGDSALYFCASSVDFLGTGGNEQFFGPGTRLTVL.

This rearrangement joins TRBV5-1 to TRBJ2-7; D remains unclear. V was clipped by 5 bases and J by 0 bases, with 9 bases between them. The germline V gene has CDR1 SGHRS and CDR2 YFSETQ. This CDR3 spans 13 amino acids. CDR3 nucleotide sequence: TGCGCCAGCAGTCCCGACACCTCCTACGAGCAGTACTTC. Encoded protein: CASSPDTSYEQYF.

The rearrangement links TRBV4-1 to TRBJ1-2; 8 nucleotides agree with TRBD1. Germline CDR1 reads MGHRA; CDR2 reads YSYEKL. This CDR3 is 16 amino acids long. Trimming removed 1 base from V and 3 bases from J; junction bases left unmatched: 7. CDR3 sequence reads: CASSQGATGGDYGYTF. Written as DNA, the CDR3 is TGCGCCAGCAGCCAAGGGGCAACAGGGGGTGACTATGGCTACACCTTC.

The sample holds a few counts of this clone. The chain uses TRBV7-3 and TRBJ2-1; 10 bases fit TRBD1. The CDR3 is 15 amino acids. V gave up 5 bases and J gave up 8 bases; unmatched junction bases: 9. Germline V gene lookup returns CDR1 SGHTA and CDR2 FQGTGA. The CDR3 sequence is CASSLGQGESDEQFF. CDR3 DNA sequence: TGTGCCAGCAGCCTAGGACAGGGGGAGAGTGATGAGCAGTTCTTC.

The chain carries TRBV4-3 and TRBJ2-1, with D perhaps TRBD2 (7 bases). Trimming pared 1 base from V and 4 bases from J, leaving 14 bases between. This CDR3 has 16 residues. Germline V gives CDR1 LGHNA, CDR2 YSLEER. CDR3 region: CASSQVGGASYNEQFF. In DNA form, the CDR3 reads TGCGCCAGCAGCCAAGTTGGGGGGGCTTCTTACAATGAGCAGTTCTTC.

The genes are TRBV27 and TRBJ1-2; the D gene is possibly TRBD1 (6 bases). Trimming removed 6 bases at V and 8 bases at J, with 16 bases between. The CDR3 has 13 residues. Germline CDR1 reads MNHEY; CDR2 reads SMNVEV (reference sequence). In DNA, the CDR3 is TGTGCCAGCAGGGGTTTCAGGGGCCTCGGCTACACCTTC. This sequence encodes CASRGFRGLGYTF.

The chain has TRBV27 and TRBJ2-5; tentatively, D is TRBD2 (5 bases). Trimming took off 2 bases at V and 9 bases at J, with 13 bases between the two ends. Germline V gene sequence: CDR1 MNHEY, CDR2 SMNVEV (reference sequence). The length of the CDR3 is 13 residues. The CDR3 is CASSLLGESPQYF. The CDR3 DNA is TGTGCCAGCAGTTTACTTGGGGAGTCGCCCCAGTACTTC.